Below are 22 T cell receptor beta chains sequenced from a single sample in a study of blood T cell repertoires in COVID-19. Method: immunoSEQ multiplex PCR; TCRdb's copy keeps in-frame clones and lacks some. Seen here are 300,000 to 350,000 clones, approximately 90% observed once, and the top ten hold approximately 4.1%. The specimen sequenced was PBMCs or T cells enriched from blood (not recorded which). The receptors here all came from a woman aged 25 to 39 who had been exposed to COVID-19.

The CDR3: CASSPRQGVEQYF. CDR3 nucleotide sequence: TGCGCCAGCAGCCCGAGACAGGGGGTCGAGCAGTACTTC. The chain links TRBV4-1 to TRBJ2-7, with TRBD1 matching 9 bases. The trim removed 4 bases at V and 6 bases at J, leaving 4 bases unmatched. Germline loops: CDR1 MGHRA, CDR2 YSYEKL. The CDR3 loop spans 13 amino acids.

This clone was recorded a few times. This chain connects TRBV27 to TRBJ1-6, with D maybe TRBD1 (5 bases). With 2 bases removed from V and 7 bases from J, the gap between germline ends came to 18 bases. The CDR3 spans 17 residues. CDR1 is MNHEY, CDR2 SMNVEV, per germline (reference sequence). CDR3 nucleotide sequence: TGTGCCAGCAGTTTAGGCCTCGGGGGGGGATACAATTCACCCCTCCACTTT. This gives the protein CASSLGLGGGYNSPLHF.

The rearrangement joins TRBV5-1 to TRBJ1-2; D not resolved. Germline lookup yields CDR1 SGHRS and CDR2 YFSETQ. The CDR3 spans 20 residues. V gave up 0 bases and J gave up 4 bases, with 28 bases separating them. In nucleotides, the CDR3 is TGCGCCAGCAGCTTGGTTTTAGGTGCAAGCCGAATAAAGAGGAGCTATGGCTACACCTTC. Translated: CASSLVLGASRIKRSYGYTF.

This chain connects TRBV30 to TRBJ1-6; D is possibly TRBD1 (5 bases). This CDR3 contains 14 residues. The V end was cut by 0 bases, the J end by 7 bases, with 10 bases between. Germline values: CDR1 GTSNPN, CDR2 SVGIG (reference sequence). CDR3 residues: CAWSVGRVNSPLHF. DNA of the CDR3: TGTGCCTGGAGTGTGGGCAGGGTCAATTCACCCCTCCACTTT.

The V and J genes are TRBV9 and TRBJ1-1; 8 bases fit TRBD1. Germline V gene sequence: CDR1 SGDLS, CDR2 YYNGEE. J was trimmed by 0 bases and V by 1 base; bases with no gene match: 2. The CDR3 sequence is 15 residues long. CDR3 residues: CASSVQGAMNTEAFF. The CDR3 DNA reads TGTGCCAGCAGCGTACAGGGGGCGATGAACACTGAAGCTTTCTTT. Full variable domain (remainder filled in from reference TRBV9 and TRBJ1-1): DSGVTQTPKHLITATGQRVTLRCSPRSGDLSVYWYQQSLDQGLQFLIQYYNGEERAKGNILERFSAQQFPDLHSELNLSSLELGDSALYFCASSVQGAMNTEAFFGQGTRLTVV.

This sequence joins TRBV27 and TRBJ2-7; 7 bases map to TRBD1. The V and J ends lost 3 bases and 8 bases, in that order; junction bases with no gene match: 4. Germline V CDR1 and CDR2: MNHEY, SMNVEV (reference sequence). The CDR3 sequence is 12 residues long. CDR3 sequence reads: CASSFLQGKQYF. CDR3 bases: TGTGCCAGCAGTTTCCTACAGGGGAAGCAGTACTTC.

This rearrangement joins TRBV21-1 to TRBJ1-2; TRBD1 is the table's D call and was not checked against the DNA. TRBV21-1 is deemed a pseudogene. CDR3 length: 16 amino acids. The DNA for the CDR3 is TGTGCCAGCAGAACAGGGATCACCCGCACAGACTATGGCTACACCTTC. Encoded protein: CASRTGITRTDYGYTF.

CDR3 nucleotides: TGTGCCAGCAGTGACCGGACAGGGAACACTGAAGCTTTCTTT. The encoded protein is CASSDRTGNTEAFF. The chain couples TRBV2 to TRBJ1-1; 7 nucleotides align to TRBD1. The trim removed 3 bases at V and 1 base at J, leaving 2 bases unmatched. CDR1 SNHLY and CDR2 FYNNEI come from the germline V gene. The CDR3 contains 14 residues.

This rearrangement joins TRBV5-1 to TRBJ2-7, with D unclear. The V gene's germline CDR1 is SGHRS and CDR2 YFSETQ. Trimming took off 0 bases at V and 2 bases at J, with 6 bases between the two ends. The CDR3 extends over 13 amino acids. DNA of the CDR3: TGCGCCAGCAGCTTGGCGGTAGCCTACGAGCAGTACTTC. Amino acid sequence: CASSLAVAYEQYF. The full variable domain, its missing parts supplied by reference TRBV5-1 and TRBJ2-7, is KAGVTQTPRYLIKTRGQQVTLSCSPISGHRSVSWYQQTPGQGLQFLFEYFSETQRNKGNFPGRFSGRQFSNSRSEMNVSTLELGDSALYLCASSLAVAYEQYFGPGTRLTVT.

The chain joins TRBV18 to TRBJ1-4, with D tentatively TRBD1 (5 bases). The CDR3 is 15 amino acids. The V end was cut by 3 bases, the J end by 5 bases, with 13 bases between. From germline, CDR1 is KGHSH and CDR2 LQKENI. The CDR3 protein is CASSPPGLSNEKLFF. For the CDR3, the DNA is TGTGCCAGCTCACCCCCGGGACTTTCGAATGAAAAACTGTTTTTT.

The rearrangement uses TRBV6-4 and TRBJ1-6; 7 bases agree with TRBD1. CDR1 and CDR2 (germline): MRHNA, SNTAGT. V dropped 5 bases and J dropped 5; count of bases not matched to a gene: 3. This CDR3 comprises 14 residues. CDR3 residues: CASSSQGNNSPLHF. CDR3 bases: TGTGCCAGCAGTTCACAGGGGAATAATTCACCCCTCCACTTT.

The CDR3 loop is CSVELLPSGNTIYF. CDR3 nucleotides: TGCAGCGTTGAATTACTGCCCTCTGGAAACACCATATATTTT. V and J are TRBV29-1 and TRBJ1-3; D not certain. Germline-derived CDR1 and CDR2 are SQVTM and ANQGSEA. The V end was cut by 2 bases, the J end by 0 bases, with 8 bases between. The CDR3 runs to 14 residues.

This chain joins TRBV5-1 and TRBJ2-5; D ambiguous. Trimming shortened V by 0 bases and J by 4 bases, and 10 bases separated the two germline ends. The CDR3 length is 14 residues. Germline values: CDR1 SGHRS, CDR2 YFSETQ. CDR3 region: CASSLGGNRETQYF. The CDR3 DNA follows: TGCGCCAGCAGCTTGGGAGGTAATAGAGAGACCCAGTACTTC.

This clone was recorded a few times. Here the CDR3 DNA reads TGCGCCAGCAGCCAGGCTGCTAACAGCAACTATGGCTACACCTTC. Its protein product is CASSQAANSNYGYTF. This chain uses TRBV4-1 with TRBJ1-2; D remains ambiguous. The V end lost 3 bases, the J end lost 2 bases, and 13 bases lay between the germline ends. CDR1 and CDR2 from the germline V gene are MGHRA and YSYEKL. The CDR3 is made up of 15 amino acids.

The rearrangement links TRBV5-1 to TRBJ1-1; 7 nucleotides align to TRBD1. Germline CDR1 and CDR2: SGHRS and YFSETQ. The CDR3 spans 15 residues. V shed 0 bases and J 5 bases; nucleotides not matched to a gene: 7. The CDR3 region is CASSLGHRGGTEAFF. The CDR3 region has the DNA TGCGCCAGCAGCTTGGGGCACAGGGGTGGGACTGAAGCTTTCTTT.

This chain connects TRBV6-2 or TRBV6-3 to TRBJ1-2; D remains unclear. The CDR3 is made up of 12 amino acids. CDR1 is MNHEY and CDR2 is SVGEGT in the germline V gene. The germline V and J ends were trimmed by 2 bases and 2 bases, with 3 bases remaining between them. CDR3 in amino acids: CASSYQNYGYTF. The CDR3 nucleotides are TGTGCCAGCAGTTACCAAAACTATGGCTACACCTTC.

V is TRBV29-1 and J is TRBJ1-2; no reliable D call. The CDR3 consists of 13 residues. V was clipped by 0 bases and J by 4 bases, with 9 bases between them. Germline V gives CDR1 SQVTM, CDR2 ANQGSEA. CDR3 in DNA: TGCAGCGTTGAAGAGGGGAGTAGCTATGGCTACACCTTC. Protein product: CSVEEGSSYGYTF.

The chain joins TRBV27 to TRBJ2-3, with 8 bases matching TRBD2. The germline gives CDR1 MNHEY, CDR2 SMNVEV (reference sequence). The CDR3 runs 19 residues. Trimming cost V 1 base and J 0 bases; bases outside gene matches: 12. The CDR3 DNA reads as TGTGCCAGCAGTTTATTAGGGCTCCCGGGGGGGGCCAGCACAGATACGCAGTATTTT. Its translation is CASSLLGLPGGASTDTQYF.

The genes are TRBV14 and TRBJ2-2; 13 bases match TRBD2. Germline V gene lookup returns CDR1 SGHDN and CDR2 FVKESK. The CDR3 has 19 amino acids. J lost 0 bases, V lost 4 bases, and 8 bases had no gene match. CDR3 DNA: TGTGCCAGCAGCCTAAGGGGGACTAGCGGGAAGGCGAACACCGGGGAGCTGTTTTTT. It specifies CASSLRGTSGKANTGELFF.

This chain uses TRBV5-1 with TRBJ2-6; 10 bases line up with TRBD2. The CDR3 sequence is 16 residues long. Per germline, CDR1 SGHRS and CDR2 YFSETQ. V lost 4 bases to trimming and J lost 0 bases; unmatched junction nucleotides: 1. DNA of the CDR3: TGCGCCAGCAGCCCTAGCGGGGGCTCTGGGGCCAACGTCCTGACTTTC. Residues: CASSPSGGSGANVLTF.

The chain combines TRBV5-1 with TRBJ1-1; no firm D call. CDR3 size: 12 residues. Germline CDR1 SGHRS, CDR2 YFSETQ. V dropped 8 bases and J dropped 10 bases, with 18 bases sitting between them. DNA for the CDR3: TGCGCCAGGCGGTGGATAGGTTTCCGAGCTTTCTTT. Its protein product is CARRWIGFRAFF.

The genes are TRBV12-3 or TRBV12-4 and TRBJ1-2, with D possibly matching TRBD1 (5 bases). The CDR3 has 12 residues. V shed 7 bases and J shed 6 bases, with 12 bases lying between them. The CDR3 DNA sequence: TGTGCCAGCACCCAACGGGGGAATGGCTACACCTTC. The encoded protein is CASTQRGNGYTF.